Sequencing of this T cell receptor beta chain was carried out in a study of human T cells and chemical hapten exposure. With respect to this clonotype: Its antigen is unknown.

One entry per CDR3 protein results from TCRdb running MiXCR on the RACE reads. The sample lists roughly 380,000 distinct CDR3 sequences, 4% to 6% occurring once. Study-level points and caveats: Following DPC sensitization, TCRs present above 1 in 1000 frequency showed no change.

Germline assignment: CDR1 LGHDT and CDR2 YNNKEL (reference sequence). There are 13 residues in the CDR3. Trimming removed 2 bases from V and 0 bases from J, with 1 base in between. Sample time point: pre-sensitization, week 0. This sample's treatment: therapeutic diphenylcyclopropenone sensitization with weekly scalp DPC. The TCR was taken from a woman between 50 and 59 years old with alopecia areata. Some clones in this sample may be carry-over from other donors' samples. Sequencing used whole blood, obtained in connection with sensitization to the hapten diphenylcyclopropenone (DPC). The V and J genes are TRBV3-1 and TRBJ2-2; no firm D call. The CDR3 loop is CASSQPNTGELFF. The CDR3 coding sequence is TGTGCCAGCAGCCAACCGAACACCGGGGAGCTGTTTTTT.